Following are 12 T cell receptor beta chains from one sample sequenced in a study of blood T cell repertoires in COVID-19. Assay used: immunoSEQ multiplex PCR; TCRdb lists only in-frame clones, some missing. In the table there are 250,000 to 350,000 clones, around 81% of which are singletons. The specimen was peripheral blood. These receptors were obtained from a person between 70 and 80 years old with COVID-19, enrolled during active disease.

V is TRBV24-1 and J is TRBJ2-7; D is undetermined. The CDR3 sequence is 17 residues long. Germline-derived CDR1 and CDR2 are KGHDR and SFDVKD. Between the trimmed V and J ends, which lost 1 base and 2 bases, there was a span of 17 bases. The CDR3 region has the DNA TGTGCCACCAGTGATTTCTCCCGGTTTCATCGAACCTACGAGCAGTACTTC. Amino acid sequence: CATSDFSRFHRTYEQYF.

V and J are TRBV7-9 and TRBJ1-5; TRBD1 matches at 7 bases. The CDR3 spans 14 residues. Germline V gene sequence: CDR1 SEHNR, CDR2 FQNEAQ (reference sequence). Trimming at V came to 4 bases and at J to 3 bases, leaving 3 bases not matched to a gene. CDR3 in DNA: TGTGCCAGCAGCTCGGGACAGATCAATCAGCCCCAGCATTTT. Its translation: CASSSGQINQPQHF.

The chain carries TRBV27 and TRBJ2-1; TRBD2 matches at 16 bases. Germline CDR1 reads MNHEY; CDR2 reads SMNVEV (reference sequence). The CDR3 runs to 17 residues. Losses at the gene ends were 6 bases for V and 10 bases for J; bases not matched to a gene: 12. CDR3: CASRTRPGTSGRGEQFF. The DNA for the CDR3 is TGTGCCAGCAGAACCCGGCCCGGGACTAGCGGGAGGGGCGAGCAGTTCTTC.

V and J are TRBV27 and TRBJ2-7; TRBD2 matches 7 bases. J was trimmed by 4 bases and V by 0 bases; bases with no gene match: 6. The V gene's germline CDR1 is MNHEY and CDR2 SMNVEV (reference sequence). The CDR3 contains 15 residues. The CDR3 protein is CASSLSGGSRYEQYF. Written as DNA, the CDR3 is TGTGCCAGCAGTTTATCCGGCGGGAGTCGGTACGAGCAGTACTTC.

This clone was recorded a few times. This sequence joins TRBV28 and TRBJ1-5, with 7 bases matching TRBD1. The germline V gene has CDR1 MDHEN and CDR2 SYDVKM. V shed 6 bases, J shed 2 bases, and the junction held 4 bases outside the gene matches. This CDR3 spans 14 amino acids. The DNA of the CDR3 is TGTGCCAGCAGCTCAACAGGGGGCAATCAGCCCCAGCATTTT. Protein product: CASSSTGGNQPQHF.

The rearrangement uses TRBV5-4 and TRBJ2-5; TRBD2 matches at 11 bases. This CDR3 is 15 amino acids long. The trim removed 4 bases at V and 5 bases at J, leaving 7 bases unmatched. The germline V gene encodes CDR1 SGHNT and CDR2 YYREEE (reference sequence). The CDR3 region has the DNA TGTGCCAGCAGCGGTAGCGGGGGGGCCTATGAGACCCAGTACTTC. Translating gives CASSGSGGAYETQYF.

The chain combines TRBV6-6 with TRBJ2-1; a weak D match, TRBD2 (5 bases). The CDR3 runs 15 residues. Looked up from germline, CDR1 is MNHNY and CDR2 is SVGAGI (reference sequence). With 6 bases removed from V and 7 bases from J, the gap between germline ends came to 19 bases. The CDR3 reads CASSPTGPGWNEQFF. CDR3 DNA: TGTGCCAGCAGCCCTACCGGGCCGGGGTGGAATGAGCAGTTCTTC.

The V call is TRBV9, the J call TRBJ1-1, with 9 bases matching TRBD1. The junction had 13 bases not matched to a gene; V was cut back by 2 bases and J by 11 bases. CDR3 size: 15 residues. Germline CDR1 SGDLS, CDR2 YYNGEE. The CDR3 loop is CASSVAGQGGLEAFF. DNA for the CDR3: TGTGCCAGCAGCGTTGCGGGACAGGGCGGGTTGGAGGCTTTCTTT.

This sequence joins TRBV7-6 and TRBJ2-2; no reliable D call. Germline V lookup: CDR1 SGHVS, CDR2 FNYEAQ. The V gene lost 5 bases and the J gene lost 7 bases, with 11 bases spanning the gap. CDR3 length: 13 residues. The CDR3 protein is CASSLLGNGELFF. CDR3 nucleotide sequence: TGTGCCAGCAGCCTACTGGGCAACGGGGAGCTGTTTTTT.

The CDR3 DNA follows: TGTGCCAGCAAACCGGACAGGGGAACGACCCGCGAGCAGTACTTC. Translating gives CASKPDRGTTREQYF. The chain is built from TRBV6-5 and TRBJ2-7, with 9 bases aligning to TRBD1. The germline CDR1 and CDR2 sequences are MNHEY and SVGAGI. There are 15 residues in the CDR3. V was pared by 7 bases and J by 6 bases, with 13 bases of the junction left unmatched.

The chain links TRBV29-1 to TRBJ2-7; no clear D. Deletions cut 4 bases from V and 0 bases from J, with 16 bases between. The length of the CDR3 is 15 residues. From germline, CDR1 is SQVTM and CDR2 ANQGSEA. CDR3 sequence (DNA): TGCAGCGTTGTAGGAGCCCCACCAATCTCCTACGAGCAGTACTTC. This encodes CSVVGAPPISYEQYF.

Here the CDR3 reads CASSLDSYSPLHF. CDR3 in DNA: TGCGCCAGCAGCTTGGACAGTTATTCACCCCTCCACTTT. V usage is TRBV5-1 and J usage is TRBJ1-6; no reliable D call. Germline-derived CDR1 and CDR2 are SGHRS and YFSETQ. V was pared by 0 bases and J by 8 bases, with 6 bases between. CDR3 length equals 13 residues.